Listed here are 2 T cell receptor beta chains from one sample, sequenced in a study of T cell clonality in common variable immunodeficiency. Sequenced by immunoSEQ multiplex PCR; TCRdb stores in-frame clones only, minus some. The table lists some 32,000 clones, with no singletons. Input material: peripheral blood mononuclear cells. These receptors came from a person between 18 and 75 years old in good health.

This clone has ten or more counts. The CDR3 end falls 3 residues outside the read, so it is completed with the germline J gene. The chain links TRBV7-3 to TRBJ1-6; TRBD1 agrees at 7 bases. Germline loops: CDR1 SGHTA, CDR2 FQGTGA. Trimming removed 3 bases from V and 8 bases from J; junction bases left unmatched: 7. This CDR3 comprises 15 residues. The DNA read from the CDR3 is TGTGCCAGCAGCTTTTCAAACAGGGGCGATTCACCC. It translates to CASSFSNRGDSP. The whole CDR3 sequence reads CASSFSNRGDSPLHF.

Regarding this clone: With the read ending 3 residues before the CDR3 end, the germline J gene is used to fill in that end. The genes are TRBV7-8 and TRBJ2-5; 7 bases are a match to TRBD1. The germline V gene encodes CDR1 SGHVS and CDR2 FQNEAQ. The CDR3 covers 15 residues. After removal of 5 bases from V and 3 bases from J, the junction contained 9 bases not matched to a gene. CDR3 region: CASSPRGGHEETQYF. The sequenced CDR3 bases are TGTGCCAGCAGCCCACGAGGGGGCCATGAAGAGACC.